This T cell receptor (beta chain) originates from a study of human T cells and chemical hapten exposure. V was pared by 2 bases and J by 3 bases, with 12 bases between. CDR3 length: 14 amino acids. Germline CDR1 reads SGHDT; CDR2 reads YYEEEE. Indicated time point: pre-sensitization, week 0. Regarding treatment: therapeutic diphenylcyclopropenone sensitization with weekly scalp DPC. This clonotype was detected ten times or more. TCRdb re-called the RACE reads through MiXCR, storing one row per CDR3 protein. The sample records over 55,000 distinct CDR3 sequences, around 10% being singletons. The source of this sequence is a man aged 40-50 years with alopecia areata. Some clones in this sample may be carry-over from other donors' samples. This specimen was whole blood, taken in connection with sensitization to the hapten diphenylcyclopropenone (DPC). V is TRBV5-6 and J is TRBJ2-7; D unresolved. The CDR3 loop is CASSLAGRLYEQYF. The CDR3, as DNA: TGTGCCAGCAGCTTAGCCGGACGTCTCTACGAGCAGTACTTC.